The clone carrying this TCR beta chain was counted once. Unstimulated regulatory T cells (CD4+CD25+CD127-), CD4+CD25- non-regulatory cells, CD4 and CD8 cells were FACS-sorted from thawed PBMCs. The data derive from a study of Tregs in tolerant kidney transplant recipients. Trimming took off 4 bases at V and 0 bases at J, with 13 bases between the two ends. Germline V CDR1 and CDR2: SGHRS, YFSETQ. The CDR3 runs 16 residues. Profiling relied on immunoSEQ multiplex PCR, and the TCRdb table lists in-frame clones only, not all of them. The sample lists 98,000 or so clones, 90% occurring once. The chain has TRBV5-1 and TRBJ1-4; maybe TRBD1 (5 bases). The sequence was collected from a human donor who received a combined kidney and bone marrow transplant. Here the sequenced sample was CD4+ T cells from blood, taken before the transplant. In nucleotides, the CDR3 is TGCGCCAGCAGCCCGAATGGGGGGGCAACTAATGAAAAACTGTTTTTT. Translation: CASSPNGGATNEKLFF.